The 27 T cell receptor beta chains reported below all come from one sample, sequenced in a study of shared clonotypes between healthy human individuals. Profiled with immunoSEQ multiplex PCR; TCRdb holds only in-frame clones, not every one. The sample includes 2,500,000 or so clones, 85% to 95% of them seen just once. The sample comprised naive CD4+ T cells from PBMCs. The sample's subset: CD45RA+ positively selected. The source of these receptors is a man younger than 30 in good health. Some clones in this sample may be carry-over from other donors' samples.

The V call is TRBV7-2, the J call TRBJ2-5, with unresolved D. Germline CDR1 SGHTA, CDR2 FQGNSA. The CDR3 is made up of 16 amino acids. Trimming stripped 1 base from V and 2 bases from J, with 14 bases between. The CDR3 reads CASSLGLRAAQETQYF. The CDR3 DNA reads as TGTGCCAGCAGCTTAGGGCTAAGGGCAGCACAAGAGACCCAGTACTTC.

V usage is TRBV15 and J usage is TRBJ2-7, with D unresolved. Germline CDR1 and CDR2: LNHNV and YYDKDF (reference sequence). The CDR3 length is 14 residues. The germline V and J ends were trimmed by 3 bases and 1 base, with 10 bases remaining between them. The CDR3 DNA reads TGTGCCACCAGCAGGCAGGCTAGTTCCTACGAGCAGTACTTC. Its translation is CATSRQASSYEQYF.

The chain has TRBV7-9 and TRBJ2-7, with TRBD2 matching over 8 bases. The CDR3 extends over 14 amino acids. V shed 5 bases and J 4 bases; nucleotides not matched to a gene: 7. From germline, CDR1 is SEHNR and CDR2 FQNEAQ (reference sequence). CDR3 sequence reads: CASSLGLARYEQYF. CDR3 in DNA: TGTGCCAGCAGCCTCGGACTAGCTCGGTACGAGCAGTACTTC.

The chain is built from TRBV5-3 and TRBJ2-3; D is perhaps TRBD1 (6 bases). TRBV5-3 is identified as an open reading frame with a role that is uncertain. Trimming stripped 5 bases from V and 0 bases from J, with 16 bases between. The CDR3 is 16 amino acids. CDR3 loop: CARRDQGQMSTDTQYF. The CDR3 DNA reads TGTGCCAGAAGGGACCAAGGACAGATGAGCACAGATACGCAGTATTTT.

For this clone: Other DNA sequences from this sample encode an identical CDR3 as well. V and J are TRBV7-2 and TRBJ1-2, with D perhaps TRBD1 (5 bases). CDR1 is SGHTA, CDR2 FQGNSA, per germline. The CDR3 is made up of 14 amino acids. V was trimmed by 1 base and J by 0 bases, leaving 6 bases between them. This CDR3 is CASSLGTTNYGYTF. The CDR3 DNA reads TGTGCCAGCAGCTTAGGGACAACTAACTATGGCTACACCTTC. The full variable domain, with the rest looked up from reference TRBV7-2 and TRBJ1-2, is GAGVSQSPSNKVTEKGKDVELRCDPISGHTALYWYRQSLGQGLEFLIYFQGNSAPDKSGLPSDRFSAERTGGSVSTLTIQRTQQEDSAVYLCASSLGTTNYGYTFGSGTRLTVV.

The chain employs TRBV7-9 and TRBJ2-5; 8 bases align to TRBD1. The V segment lost 5 bases and the J segment 4 bases; nucleotides outside the gene matches: 9. CDR1 is SEHNR, CDR2 FQNEAQ, per germline (reference sequence). The CDR3 totals 15 residues. CDR3 protein: CASSGGTGKRETQYF. CDR3 nucleotide sequence: TGTGCCAGCAGCGGTGGGACAGGAAAACGAGAGACCCAGTACTTC. The full variable domain, in which reference TRBV7-9 and TRBJ2-5 provide the parts outside the CDR3, is DTGVSQNPRHKITKRGQNVTFRCDPISEHNRLYWYRQTLGQGPEFLTYFQNEAQLEKSRLLSDRFSAERPKGSFSTLEIQRTEQGDSAMYLCASSGGTGKRETQYFGPGTRLLVL.

In its sample, this clone was seen once. The chain joins TRBV7-2 to TRBJ2-7; D possibly corresponds to TRBD1 (6 bases). V was trimmed by 5 bases and J by 2 bases, leaving 13 bases between them. Per the germline V gene, CDR1 is SGHTA and CDR2 is FQGNSA. This CDR3 is built from 14 residues. CDR3 in amino acids: CASSLWDKPYEQYF. The CDR3 DNA is TGTGCCAGCAGCCTATGGGACAAACCCTACGAGCAGTACTTC.

This sequence joins TRBV30 and TRBJ2-2, with D tentatively TRBD1 (6 bases). The V end was cut by 3 bases, the J end by 6 bases, with 11 bases between. The CDR3 is made up of 13 amino acids. Per germline, CDR1 GTSNPN and CDR2 SVGIG (reference sequence). CDR3 protein: CAWSRDNAGELFF. The CDR3 DNA follows: TGTGCCTGGAGCAGGGACAACGCCGGGGAGCTGTTTTTT.

This clone has a single count. The genes are TRBV30 and TRBJ2-3; D assignment may be TRBD1 or TRBD2 (6 bases each). This CDR3 is built from 14 residues. Germline CDR1 GTSNPN, CDR2 SVGIG (reference sequence). V gave up 4 bases and J gave up 6 bases, with 17 bases separating them. The CDR3 here is CAWTGAGGPDTQYF. The CDR3 DNA follows: TGTGCCTGGACGGGGGCGGGTGGCCCGGATACGCAGTATTTT.

The V and J genes are TRBV12-1 and TRBJ2-7; no DNA check was done on the table's D call, TRBD2. TRBV12-1 is classified as a pseudogene. The CDR3 runs 11 residues. CDR3 DNA: TGTGCCAGCAGCGCCCGGGACGAGCAGTACTTC. It codes for CASSARDEQYF.

The chain carries TRBV9 and TRBJ1-5, with D maybe TRBD1 (5 bases). The V gene's germline CDR1 is SGDLS and CDR2 YYNGEE. The CDR3 contains 14 residues. V lost 3 bases and J 3 bases, leaving 10 bases between the germline ends. CDR3 DNA sequence: TGTGCCAGCAGCGCAGGGTTTGACAATCAGCCCCAGCATTTT. Translating gives CASSAGFDNQPQHF.

This clone was observed a single time. The chain uses TRBV19 and TRBJ1-3; unclear D gene. The V gene lost 9 bases and the J gene lost 2 bases, with 11 bases spanning the gap. The germline V gene encodes CDR1 LNHDA and CDR2 SQIVND (reference sequence). The CDR3 extends over 13 amino acids. The CDR3 DNA is TGTGCCAGCGCCCGGGAAACTGGAAACACCATATATTTT. Amino acids: CASARETGNTIYF.

On this clone itself: Other nucleotide sequences from this sample produce the same CDR3. The CDR3 DNA sequence: TGTGCCAGCAGTTTATTACGGGATACGCAGTATTTT. Translation gives CASSLLRDTQYF. This chain uses TRBV28 with TRBJ2-3; D is undetermined. CDR3 length: 12 residues. V shed 1 base and J shed 6 bases, with 5 bases lying between them. Looked up from germline, CDR1 is MDHEN and CDR2 is SYDVKM.

A word on this clone: Other DNA sequences in this sample translate to the same CDR3. This chain links TRBV6-5 with TRBJ1-1; a weak D match, TRBD1 (6 bases). Per the germline V gene, CDR1 is MNHEY and CDR2 is SVGAGI. This CDR3 has 14 amino acids. The V gene lost 0 bases and the J gene lost 5 bases, with 10 bases spanning the gap. The DNA for the CDR3 is TGTGCCAGCAGTTACTCGCGTCAGGGGACTGAAGCTTTCTTT. Protein sequence: CASSYSRQGTEAFF.

The V gene is TRBV10-2, the J gene TRBJ2-3; 7 nucleotides match TRBD1. Trimming at V came to 7 bases and at J to 2 bases, leaving 6 bases not matched to a gene. CDR3 length equals 14 residues. Germline-derived CDR1 and CDR2 are WSHSY and SAAADI. The CDR3 nucleotides read TGCGCCAGCACGGTCAGGGGGTCCACAGATACGCAGTATTTT. This encodes CASTVRGSTDTQYF.

V is TRBV11-2 and J is TRBJ1-5; 9 bases map to TRBD1. The CDR3 spans 14 residues. The trim removed 5 bases at V and 5 bases at J, leaving 4 bases unmatched. The germline gives CDR1 SGHAT, CDR2 FQNNGV. This CDR3 reads CASSLGQGYQPQHF. CDR3 nucleotides: TGTGCCAGCAGCCTGGGACAGGGATATCAGCCCCAGCATTTT.

The rearrangement uses TRBV6-1 and TRBJ2-7; 11 bases are shared with TRBD2. This CDR3 comprises 15 residues. Per germline, CDR1 MNHNS and CDR2 SASEGT. J gave up 3 bases and V 7 bases, and 8 bases lay outside the gene matches. This CDR3 reads CASNKLAGVLYEQYF. CDR3 coding DNA: TGTGCCAGCAACAAACTAGCGGGAGTCCTCTACGAGCAGTACTTC.

The rearrangement joins TRBV14 to TRBJ1-4; D ambiguous. Trimming stripped 2 bases from V and 0 bases from J, with 7 bases between. CDR1 SGHDN and CDR2 FVKESK come from the germline V gene. The CDR3 is 15 residues long. The DNA for the CDR3 is TGTGCCAGCAGCCAAATTGGAGCAACTAATGAAAAACTGTTTTTT. Translating gives CASSQIGATNEKLFF.

The chain recombines TRBV7-6 with TRBJ1-2, with 9 bases aligning to TRBD1. Germline-derived CDR1 and CDR2 are SGHVS and FNYEAQ. The CDR3 spans 15 residues. J gave up 5 bases and V 1 base, and 5 bases lay outside the gene matches. CDR3 sequence reads: CASSLDGQGIYGYTF. The CDR3 DNA follows: TGTGCCAGCAGCTTAGACGGACAGGGGATTTATGGCTACACCTTC.

The J gene is TRBJ1-3, the V gene TRBV6-5, with D possibly TRBD1 on 5 matching bases. The CDR3 consists of 13 residues. The germline V gene has CDR1 MNHEY and CDR2 SVGAGI. Deletions cut 7 bases from V and 4 bases from J, with 11 bases between. The CDR3 sequence: CASTAPGGNTIYF. DNA for the CDR3: TGTGCCAGCACTGCCCCAGGGGGAAACACCATATATTTT.

The rearrangement uses TRBV4-3 and TRBJ2-7; D uncertain. The length of the CDR3 is 13 residues. Trimming removed 0 bases at V and 7 bases at J, with 10 bases between. Germline V gene data show CDR1 as LGHNA and CDR2 as YSLEER. Written as DNA, the CDR3 is TGCGCCAGCAGCCAAGATTCCCAACAAGAGCAGTACTTC. Protein: CASSQDSQQEQYF.

V usage is TRBV7-3 and J usage is TRBJ2-3; TRBD2 might be the D (5 bases). V was cut by 2 bases and J by 0 bases, with 12 bases left in between. Germline CDR1 SGHTA, CDR2 FQGTGA. The CDR3 loop spans 16 amino acids. The DNA for the CDR3 is TGTGCCAGCAGCTTATTTGCGGGCGGAAGCACAGATACGCAGTATTTT. Protein: CASSLFAGGSTDTQYF. The whole variable domain, filled in from reference TRBV7-3 and TRBJ2-3, reads GAGVSQTPSNKVTEKGKYVELRCDPISGHTALYWYRQSLGQGPEFLIYFQGTGAADDSGLPNDRFFAVRPEGSVSTLKIQRTERGDSAVYLCASSLFAGGSTDTQYFGPGTRLTVL.

Details on this clone: Within the sample, other DNA sequences also encode this same CDR3. The V and J genes are TRBV14 and TRBJ2-7; possibly TRBD1 for D (5 bases). There are 12 residues in the CDR3. Trimming took off 1 base at V and 4 bases at J, with 5 bases between the two ends. Germline values: CDR1 SGHDN, CDR2 FVKESK. CDR3 residues: CASSQAGYEQYF. The CDR3 DNA is TGTGCCAGCAGCCAAGCAGGGTACGAGCAGTACTTC. Full variable domain (rest looked up from reference TRBV14 and TRBJ2-7): EAGVTQFPSHSVIEKGQTVTLRCDPISGHDNLYWYRRVMGKEIKFLLHFVKESKQDESGMPNNRFLAERTGGTYSTLKVQPAELEDSGVYFCASSQAGYEQYFGPGTRLTVT.

This clone has a single count. The chain couples TRBV6-5 to TRBJ1-5, with D perhaps matching TRBD1 (6 bases). V gave up 7 bases and J gave up 4 bases, with 11 bases separating them. CDR1 is MNHEY and CDR2 is SVGAGI in the germline V gene. The CDR3 sequence is 13 residues long. The CDR3 spells CASKRGVNQPQHF. The CDR3 DNA sequence: TGTGCCAGCAAGAGGGGGGTAAATCAGCCCCAGCATTTT.

A word on this clone: Other DNA sequences in the same sample also yield this CDR3. The chain is built from TRBV30 and TRBJ2-2; TRBD2 agrees at 13 bases. This CDR3 comprises 14 residues. The V gene's germline CDR1 is GTSNPN and CDR2 SVGIG (reference sequence). V trimming: 3 bases; J trimming: 5 bases; junction bases outside the gene matches: 0. This chain's CDR3 is CAWRLAGGTGELFF. CDR3 nucleotides: TGTGCCTGGAGACTAGCGGGAGGGACCGGGGAGCTGTTTTTT.

The gene calls are TRBV29-1 and TRBJ1-2; 7 nucleotides agree with TRBD1. Germline lookup yields CDR1 SQVTM and CDR2 ANQGSEA. The CDR3 sequence is 15 residues long. J was trimmed by 0 bases and V by 7 bases; bases with no gene match: 11. The CDR3 reads CSALTGQIANYGYTF. The CDR3 region has the DNA TGCAGCGCCCTGACAGGGCAAATTGCTAACTATGGCTACACCTTC.

As to this clone: The junction does not match germline at one end; this may be a read error. The rearrangement links TRBV10-2 to TRBJ2-1; 8 bases match TRBD2. Germline V gene data show CDR1 as WSHSY and CDR2 as SAAADI. The CDR3 extends over 14 amino acids. CDR3 loop: CAGRYGTRGDEQFF. The DNA for the CDR3 is TGCGCCGGCAGGTACGGGACTAGGGGCGATGAGCAGTTCTTC.